This is a list of T cell receptor beta chains from one sample in a study of monozygotic twins with inflammatory bowel disease. TCRdb reprocessed the 5' RACE reads and stores each CDR3 protein as one record, lacking DNA. The listing records over 120,000 distinct CDR3 sequences. The sequenced material came from blood. These receptors all come from a human donor with ulcerative colitis or Crohn's disease, or a healthy co-twin of an affected twin (not recorded which). Each CDR3 is given with its conserved first and last residue.

V gene: TRBV20-1
J gene: TRBJ2-2
CDR3 protein: CSATGTGGTGELFF

V gene: TRBV7-3
J gene: TRBJ2-5
CDR3 protein: CASSLMGLAEETQYF

V gene: TRBV7-3
J gene: TRBJ1-1
CDR3 protein: CASSLKGGRGGSDTEAFF

V gene: TRBV27
J gene: TRBJ2-6
CDR3 protein: CASSLRVLTGSGANVLTF

V gene: TRBV5-1
J gene: TRBJ1-2
CDR3 protein: CASSLSVISRDRRPYGYTF

V gene: TRBV12-5
J gene: TRBJ2-3
CDR3 protein: CASGFGLSTDTQYF

V gene: TRBV20-1
J gene: TRBJ1-1
CDR3 protein: CSGQIMAEAFF

V gene: TRBV10-3
J gene: TRBJ1-5
CDR3 protein: CAISLDSNQPQHF

V gene: TRBV27
J gene: TRBJ1-6
CDR3 protein: CASRPGYSPLHF

V gene: TRBV6-5
J gene: TRBJ1-1
CDR3 protein: CASSYSYLEGGGVVTEAFF

V gene: TRBV18
J gene: TRBJ2-7
CDR3 protein: CASSPSAQGTFAQYF

V gene: TRBV12-3/TRBV12-4
J gene: TRBJ2-2
CDR3 protein: CASSLTTGEGGELFF

V gene: TRBV29-1
J gene: TRBJ2-3
CDR3 protein: CSVDMVVGDTQYF

V gene: TRBV9
J gene: TRBJ2-2
CDR3 protein: CASSVARGLAGVAGELFF

V gene: TRBV9
J gene: TRBJ2-2
CDR3 protein: CASSVDSGTGELFF

V gene: TRBV9
J gene: TRBJ2-1
CDR3 protein: CASSVGGMSSYNEQFF

V gene: TRBV2
J gene: TRBJ1-4
CDR3 protein: CASRERQGSNEKLFF

V gene: TRBV7-9
J gene: TRBJ2-1
CDR3 protein: CASSSTWGNEQFF

V gene: TRBV20-1
J gene: TRBJ2-3
CDR3 protein: CSARVLSTDTQYF

V gene: TRBV5-1
J gene: TRBJ1-2
CDR3 protein: CASSRYRGDGYTF

V gene: TRBV7-2
J gene: TRBJ1-1
CDR3 protein: CASSLDRYQAFF

V gene: TRBV3-1
J gene: TRBJ2-7
CDR3 protein: CASSQGREGSYEQYF

V gene: TRBV24-1
J gene: TRBJ2-7
CDR3 protein: CATSDSYEQYF

V gene: TRBV29-1
J gene: TRBJ2-5
CDR3 protein: CSVTGFQETQYF

V gene: TRBV5-6
J gene: TRBJ2-3
CDR3 protein: CASSWVLAGVGDTQYF

V gene: TRBV7-3
J gene: TRBJ1-2
CDR3 protein: CASSLTPDRVDGYTF

V gene: TRBV29-1
J gene: TRBJ1-1
CDR3 protein: CSVAHSWSTEAFF

V gene: TRBV20-1
J gene: TRBJ1-4
CDR3 protein: CSARASTGGFEKLFF

V gene: TRBV27
J gene: TRBJ2-2
CDR3 protein: CASSLSPGLAGTNTGELFF

V gene: TRBV14
J gene: TRBJ1-2
CDR3 protein: CASSYGQGAYGYTF

V gene: TRBV6-1
J gene: TRBJ2-1
CDR3 protein: CASSLTGRHNEQFF

V gene: TRBV3-1
J gene: TRBJ2-6
CDR3 protein: CASSQDSGTGANVLTF

V gene: TRBV5-5
J gene: TRBJ2-6
CDR3 protein: CASSFEQSSGANVLTF

V gene: TRBV15
J gene: TRBJ1-4
CDR3 protein: CATSRLPGVANEKLFF

V gene: TRBV7-2
J gene: TRBJ2-7
CDR3 protein: CASSLIGTGTSAYEQYF

V gene: TRBV15
J gene: TRBJ1-5
CDR3 protein: CATSRGDSNQPQHF

V gene: TRBV6-4
J gene: TRBJ2-1
CDR3 protein: CASSPLTGASSNEQFF

V gene: TRBV6-2/TRBV6-3
J gene: TRBJ1-1
CDR3 protein: CASSRQTGGRTEAFF

V gene: TRBV3-1
J gene: TRBJ2-1
CDR3 protein: CASSLQAGGLQFF

V gene: TRBV14
J gene: TRBJ2-1
CDR3 protein: CASSQASGRPYNEQFF

V gene: TRBV4-3
J gene: TRBJ1-2
CDR3 protein: CASSQEGAINYGYTF

V gene: TRBV9
J gene: TRBJ1-5
CDR3 protein: CATGTGDLIGNQPQHF

V gene: TRBV7-6
J gene: TRBJ1-2
CDR3 protein: CASSLSGVEVARGSGYTF

V gene: TRBV12-3/TRBV12-4
J gene: TRBJ1-5
CDR3 protein: CASSFRQSNQPQHF

V gene: TRBV11-2
J gene: TRBJ2-2
CDR3 protein: CASSSYGTSGTGELFF